This TCR beta chain was identified in a study of early T cells in non-severe SARS-CoV-2 infection. General study points: Reliance on VDJdb matching favored anti-spike CD8 responses; private and CD4 specificities were missed.

This clonotype was recorded many times. Antigen specificity is unknown. Unique molecular identifiers (one per individual cDNA molecule) were attached. TCRdb re-analysed the 5' RACE reads in MiXCR, keeping a single row per CDR3 protein. The sample shows about 61,000 distinct CDR3 sequences, around 13% of them seen only once. The CDR3 length is 15 residues. Trimming removed 5 bases at V and 1 base at J, with 12 bases between. Germline CDR1 is SNHLY and CDR2 is FYNNEI. The chain carries TRBV2 and TRBJ1-5; no definite D call. This receptor was taken from an adult who was a healthcare worker with PCR-confirmed SARS-CoV-2 infection or an uninfected control (not recorded which). The donor label of this sample is uncertain. The specimen was whole blood, collected at baseline. For the CDR3, the DNA is TGTGCCAGCAGTCAGAGGACCGACAGCAATCAGCCCCAGCATTTT. Protein sequence: CASSQRTDSNQPQHF.